The clone carrying this TCR beta chain was counted only a few times. Antigen specificity is unknown. This entry belongs to a study of T cells after yellow fever vaccination. Study at large: Preparing low-cell-number fractions relied on SMART-Seq v4 Ultra Low Input.

MiXCR, run by TCRdb on the 5' RACE reads, gives a single entry per CDR3 protein. The sample includes under 150,000 distinct CDR3 sequences, roughly 15% of them seen just once. CDR3 length: 16 residues. V was shortened by 3 bases and J by 5 bases, with 18 bases between the two germline ends. Study results and limitations: Most primary-vaccination clones recurred post-booster (roughly 96% CD4, over 70% CD8). Only a minor proportion of clonotypes was detected across both CD4 and CD8 compartments. Faster peaking, at day 5 versus 15, marked a secondary response that was weaker.

This sequence was found in a man aged 18 to 35 who received the YFV17D yellow fever vaccine. The sequenced sample was CD8+ T cells sorted from PBMCs, obtained 5 days after the yellow fever booster vaccination. The chain couples TRBV12-3 or TRBV12-4 to TRBJ2-3; D is possibly TRBD2 (7 bases). The CDR3 loop is CASSLGPGGPIDTQYF. The CDR3 region has the DNA TGTGCCAGCAGTTTGGGTCCCGGGGGGCCCATAGATACGCAGTATTTT.